The 23 T cell receptor beta chains below all came from one sample that was sequenced in a study of early T cells in non-severe SARS-CoV-2 infection. TCRdb passed the 5' RACE reads through MiXCR, listing each CDR3 protein once. The sample holds about 110,000 distinct CDR3 sequences, over 8.5% seen once. The sample was whole blood. The receptors originated from an adult who was a healthcare worker with PCR-confirmed SARS-CoV-2 infection or an uninfected control (not recorded which).

This clonotype was counted only a few times. V gene TRBV4-1 combines with J gene TRBJ2-1; TRBD2 aligns across 7 bases. Germline CDR1 and CDR2: MGHRA and YSYEKL. CDR3 length: 11 residues. The J segment lost 6 bases and the V segment lost 7 bases, leaving 0 bases of the junction unmatched. CDR3 coding DNA: TGCGCCAGCACTAGCGGCAATGAGCAGTTCTTC. Its protein is CASTSGNEQFF.

This clonotype was found a few times. The chain recombines TRBV14 with TRBJ2-1, with D perhaps matching TRBD2 (5 bases). The CDR3 length is 17 residues. Trimming removed 0 bases at V and 5 bases at J, with 17 bases between. Germline CDR1 SGHDN, CDR2 FVKESK. The chain's CDR3 is CASSQDRFRTDNNEQFF. CDR3 DNA: TGTGCCAGCAGCCAAGATCGGTTCCGGACTGACAACAATGAGCAGTTCTTC.

The chain combines TRBV7-2 with TRBJ2-1; D not certain. The germline V and J ends were trimmed by 3 bases and 15 bases, with 15 bases remaining between them. The CDR3 loop spans 12 amino acids. The germline CDR1 and CDR2 sequences are SGHTA and FQGNSA. The CDR3 nucleotides read TGTGCCAGCAGCTTGAAAAGTGGGCCCGGGTTCTTC. Translated: CASSLKSGPGFF.

In its sample, this clonotype was seen a few times. The chain combines TRBV7-2 with TRBJ2-7; the D is unclear. The length of the CDR3 is 13 residues. Trimming took 1 base from V and 3 from J, leaving 7 bases between them. The V gene's germline CDR1 is SGHTA and CDR2 FQGNSA. The CDR3 DNA follows: TGTGCCAGCAGCTTAGATGATCGCTACGAGCAGTACTTC. Its protein product is CASSLDDRYEQYF.

This clonotype has a count of ten or more. The chain employs TRBV30 and TRBJ2-7, with 12 bases fitting TRBD2. CDR3 size: 14 residues. Losses at the gene ends were 2 bases for V and 8 bases for J; bases not matched to a gene: 7. The germline CDR1 and CDR2 sequences are GTSNPN and SVGIG (reference sequence). The CDR3 DNA follows: TGTGCCTGGAGTCGACTAGCGGGAGCTTTTCAGCAGTACTTC. It codes for CAWSRLAGAFQQYF.

The chain combines TRBV6-5 with TRBJ1-6; no clear D gene. This CDR3 has 15 residues. Germline V gene lookup returns CDR1 MNHEY and CDR2 SVGAGI. Trimming took 0 bases from V and 9 from J, leaving 12 bases between them. CDR3: CASSYSSVGGSPLHF. In nucleotides, the CDR3 is TGTGCCAGCAGTTACTCGTCTGTCGGAGGTTCACCCCTCCACTTT.

This clonotype was counted a few times. CDR3 nucleotide sequence: TGTGCCAGCAGCTTTGGGACTAGCGGGAGTGGAGAGCAGTACTTC. Its translation is CASSFGTSGSGEQYF. The rearrangement links TRBV7-8 to TRBJ2-7; TRBD2 matches 14 bases. This CDR3 is 15 amino acids long. In germline, CDR1 is SGHVS, CDR2 FQNEAQ. Trimming removed 3 bases from V and 7 bases from J; junction bases left unmatched: 5. Using reference TRBV7-8 and TRBJ2-7 for the parts outside the CDR3, the full variable domain is GAGVSQSPRYKVAKRGQDVALRCDPISGHVSLFWYQQALGQGPEFLTYFQNEAQLDKSGLPSDRFFAERPEGSVSTLKIQRTQQEDSAVYLCASSFGTSGSGEQYFGPGTRLTVT.

Ten or more counts support this clonotype. The chain combines TRBV28 with TRBJ1-4; 12 nucleotides align to TRBD1. CDR1 and CDR2 (germline): MDHEN, SYDVKM. V was pared by 4 bases and J by 4 bases, with 4 bases of the junction left unmatched. This CDR3 spans 16 amino acids. The CDR3 protein is CASSSGQGAGNEKLFF. CDR3 nucleotides: TGTGCCAGCAGTTCGGGACAGGGGGCCGGTAATGAAAAACTGTTTTTT.

In its sample, this clonotype was seen a few times. The chain couples TRBV7-9 to TRBJ1-2; TRBD1 matches 8 bases. Germline assignment: CDR1 SEHNR and CDR2 FQNEAQ (reference sequence). V shed 5 bases and J 5 bases; nucleotides not matched to a gene: 7. The CDR3 runs 14 residues. The CDR3 loop reads CASSPGQEVYGYTF. The DNA for the CDR3 is TGTGCCAGCAGCCCGGGACAGGAGGTGTATGGCTACACCTTC.

This clonotype was recorded many times. The rearrangement uses TRBV13 and TRBJ2-2, with 10 positions matching TRBD2. The CDR3 loop spans 16 amino acids. Germline V gives CDR1 PRHDT, CDR2 FYEKMQ (reference sequence). V dropped 6 bases and J dropped 1; count of bases not matched to a gene: 5. The CDR3 nucleotides read TGTGCCAGCAGGTTAAGCGGGAGGGAGAACACCGGGGAGCTGTTTTTT. It translates to CASRLSGRENTGELFF.

The chain couples TRBV12-3 or TRBV12-4 to TRBJ2-1; 10 nucleotides agree with TRBD1. This CDR3 spans 14 amino acids. The V and J ends lost 7 bases and 9 bases, in that order; junction bases with no gene match: 9. CDR3 in amino acids: CASKWTGGRGEQFF. For the CDR3, the DNA is TGTGCCAGCAAATGGACAGGGGGTCGCGGTGAGCAGTTCTTC.

This clonotype was counted ten times or more. The CDR3 nucleotides read TGTGCCAGCATAGGTCGGGAGGTAGCGGAGACCCAGTACTTC. It yields the protein CASIGREVAETQYF. The chain couples TRBV2 to TRBJ2-5; 7 bases are a match to TRBD2. Germline V gives CDR1 SNHLY, CDR2 FYNNEI. This CDR3 has 14 residues. J was trimmed by 5 bases and V by 7 bases; bases with no gene match: 10.

This clonotype has at least ten counts. The J gene is TRBJ1-4, the V gene TRBV11-2; D gene ambiguous. The CDR3 loop spans 13 amino acids. Trimming shortened V by 2 bases and J by 7 bases, and 8 bases separated the two germline ends. Germline V lookup: CDR1 SGHAT, CDR2 FQNNGV. CDR3 coding DNA: TGTGCCAGCAGCTTACCGGGGATTGAAAAACTGTTTTTT. It specifies CASSLPGIEKLFF.

The chain employs TRBV5-1 and TRBJ2-2, with TRBD1 matching 7 bases. V dropped 3 bases and J dropped 7; count of bases not matched to a gene: 6. CDR3 length: 14 amino acids. Germline CDR1 and CDR2: SGHRS and YFSETQ. The CDR3 bases are TGCGCCAGCAGCTCTACAGGGGCCGACGGGGAGCTGTTTTTT. Protein product: CASSSTGADGELFF.

In its sample, this clonotype was seen a few times. The junction does not match germline at one end; this may be a read error. This sequence joins TRBV12-3 or TRBV12-4 and TRBJ2-3; the match to TRBD2 covers 10 bases. The CDR3 length is 14 residues. The CDR3: CASSLAGETDTQYF. DNA of the CDR3: TGTGCCAGCAGTCTAGCGGGAGAAACAGATACGCAGTATTTT.

The sample holds many counts of this clonotype. The V gene is TRBV28, the J gene TRBJ2-1; 8 nucleotides line up with TRBD1. The length of the CDR3 is 16 residues. Germline V gives CDR1 MDHEN, CDR2 SYDVKM. Trimming at V came to 7 bases and at J to 0 bases, leaving 8 bases not matched to a gene. The CDR3 protein is CASKRTGLSSYNEQFF. CDR3 DNA: TGTGCCAGCAAAAGGACAGGGTTGAGCTCCTACAATGAGCAGTTCTTC.

This chain connects TRBV29-1 to TRBJ1-1, with D perhaps TRBD1 (5 bases). The ends were cut back, 6 bases at V and 1 base at J, with 12 bases in the middle. There are 13 residues in the CDR3. Germline V CDR1 and CDR2: SQVTM, ANQGSEA. Written as DNA, the CDR3 is TGCAGCGTCTCAATGGGACCGAACACTGAAGCTTTCTTT. It yields the protein CSVSMGPNTEAFF. The full variable domain, its missing parts supplied by reference TRBV29-1 and TRBJ1-1, is SAVISQKPSRDICQRGTSLTIQCQVDSQVTMMFWYRQQPGQSLTLIATANQGSEATYESGFVIDKFPISRPNLTFSTLTVSNMSPEDSSIYLCSVSMGPNTEAFFGQGTRLTVV.

The chain combines TRBV12-3 or TRBV12-4 with TRBJ1-1; D gene ambiguous. Deletions cut 5 bases from V and 1 base from J, with 11 bases between. The CDR3 totals 14 residues. The CDR3 region is CASSREAPNTEAFF. Written as DNA, the CDR3 is TGTGCCAGCAGTCGGGAGGCACCGAACACTGAAGCTTTCTTT.

The chain employs TRBV7-9 and TRBJ1-2; no definite D call. The ends were cut back, 5 bases at V and 4 bases at J, with 11 bases in the middle. Per the germline V gene, CDR1 is SEHNR and CDR2 is FQNEAQ (reference sequence). The CDR3 totals 13 residues. The CDR3 bases are TGTGCCAGCAGCGCGACCGAAACCTATGGCTACACCTTC. Translated, it gives CASSATETYGYTF.

This clonotype was counted ten times or more. V and J are TRBV6-6 and TRBJ2-5; D is ambiguous. This CDR3 is built from 13 residues. Germline V CDR1 and CDR2: MNHNY, SVGAGI (reference sequence). V was pared by 5 bases and J by 2 bases, with 9 bases between. Written as DNA, the CDR3 is TGTGCCAGCAGTACGGGCCTTCAAGAGACCCAGTACTTC. Protein: CASSTGLQETQYF.

The J gene is TRBJ2-1, the V gene TRBV6-2 or TRBV6-3; D is undetermined. CDR3 length equals 14 residues. The germline V gene encodes CDR1 MNHEY and CDR2 SVGEGT. V was trimmed by 4 bases and J by 4 bases, leaving 11 bases between them. The CDR3 DNA sequence: TGTGCCAGCAGTTTTCGAGGAGTATACAATGAGCAGTTCTTC. This sequence encodes CASSFRGVYNEQFF.

Many counts were recorded for this clonotype. The chain employs TRBV6-1 and TRBJ2-4; 11 bases match TRBD2. The CDR3 has 17 residues. V shed 6 bases and J 9 bases; nucleotides not matched to a gene: 16. Germline assignment: CDR1 MNHNS and CDR2 SASEGT. The CDR3 reads CASRGGRLAGPQGIQYF. CDR3 DNA: TGTGCCAGCAGGGGGGGCCGACTAGCGGGGCCCCAGGGCATTCAGTACTTC.

This chain links TRBV28 with TRBJ2-7; D is unresolved. The CDR3 has 12 residues. Per germline, CDR1 MDHEN and CDR2 SYDVKM. V lost 5 bases and J 6 bases, leaving 11 bases between the germline ends. CDR3 coding DNA: TGTGCCAGCAGTCAAGACAATCGCGAGCAGTACTTC. This translates into CASSQDNREQYF.